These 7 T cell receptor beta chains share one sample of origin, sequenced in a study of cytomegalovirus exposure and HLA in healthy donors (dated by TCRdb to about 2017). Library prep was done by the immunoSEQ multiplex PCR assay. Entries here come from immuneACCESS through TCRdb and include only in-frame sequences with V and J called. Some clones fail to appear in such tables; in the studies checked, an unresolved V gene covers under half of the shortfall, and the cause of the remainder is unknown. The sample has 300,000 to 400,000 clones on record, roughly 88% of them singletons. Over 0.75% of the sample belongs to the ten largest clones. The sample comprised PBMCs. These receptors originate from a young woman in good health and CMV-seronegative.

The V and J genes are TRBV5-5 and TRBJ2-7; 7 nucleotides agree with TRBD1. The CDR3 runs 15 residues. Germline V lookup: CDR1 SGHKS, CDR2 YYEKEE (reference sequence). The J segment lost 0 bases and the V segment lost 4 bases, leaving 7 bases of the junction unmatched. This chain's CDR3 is CASSIGQESSYEQYF. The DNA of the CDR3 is TGTGCCAGCAGCATAGGACAGGAGAGCTCCTACGAGCAGTACTTC.

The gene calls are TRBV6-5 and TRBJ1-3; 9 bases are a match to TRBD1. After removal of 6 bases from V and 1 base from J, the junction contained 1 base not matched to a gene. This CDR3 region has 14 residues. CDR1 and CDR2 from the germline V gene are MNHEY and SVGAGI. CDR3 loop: CASRGQGSGNTIYF. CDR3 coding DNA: TGTGCCAGCAGGGGACAGGGATCTGGAAACACCATATATTTT.

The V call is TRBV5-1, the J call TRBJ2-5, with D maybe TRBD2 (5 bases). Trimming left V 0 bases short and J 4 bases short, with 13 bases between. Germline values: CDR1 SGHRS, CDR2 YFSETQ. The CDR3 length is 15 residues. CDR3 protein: CASSLDAGTRETQYF. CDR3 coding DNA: TGCGCCAGCAGCTTGGATGCGGGTACAAGAGAGACCCAGTACTTC.

For the CDR3, the DNA is TGCGCCAGCAGCCGAACTAGCGGGGGTAGCACAGATACGCAGTATTTT. Its translation: CASSRTSGGSTDTQYF. This chain joins TRBV4-1 and TRBJ2-3; 11 positions match TRBD2. Germline assignment: CDR1 MGHRA and CDR2 YSYEKL. The CDR3 is made up of 16 amino acids. The ends lost 4 bases at V and 0 bases at J; junction bases unmatched: 3.

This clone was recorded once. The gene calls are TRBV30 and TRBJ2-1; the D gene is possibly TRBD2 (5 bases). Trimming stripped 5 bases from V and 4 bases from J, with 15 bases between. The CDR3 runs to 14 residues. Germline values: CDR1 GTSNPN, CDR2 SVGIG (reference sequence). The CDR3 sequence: CAWGPGTGYNEQFF. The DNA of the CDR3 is TGTGCCTGGGGCCCGGGCACGGGGTACAATGAGCAGTTCTTC.

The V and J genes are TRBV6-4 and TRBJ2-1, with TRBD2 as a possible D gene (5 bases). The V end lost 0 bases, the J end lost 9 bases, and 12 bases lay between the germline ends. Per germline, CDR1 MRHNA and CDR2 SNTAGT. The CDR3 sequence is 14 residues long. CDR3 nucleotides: TGTGCCAGCAGTGACTCACGGCTAGCCCCTGAGCAGTTCTTC. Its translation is CASSDSRLAPEQFF.

CDR3 coding DNA: TGTGCCAGCAGTGATAGCGTGGACAGGGGGCTGGGGGAGACCCAGTACTTC. Its translation is CASSDSVDRGLGETQYF. The chain uses TRBV6-1 and TRBJ2-5, with 11 bases that match TRBD1. CDR1 MNHNS and CDR2 SASEGT come from the germline V gene. The CDR3 length is 17 residues. V shed 3 bases and J 5 bases; nucleotides not matched to a gene: 11.